This is a list of T cell receptor beta chains from one sample in a study of blood T cell repertoires in COVID-19. Repertoires were generated with immunoSEQ multiplex PCR, while TCRdb's copy carries only in-frame clones and drops some. Among some 270,000 clones listed, 70% to 90% were seen once. The sequenced sample consisted of peripheral blood. The receptors come from a woman aged 70 to 79 with acute or convalescent COVID-19. Both conserved end residues are part of each CDR3. A D gene is named only where the DNA matches it firmly. Some rows have no size entry. The others give once, few or many, or a class for an expanded clone.

j_call	clone_size	v_call	d_call	cdr3_aa	cdr3_nt
TRBJ1-2	NA	TRBV27	TRBD1	CASSVNQGAIYGYTF	TGTGCCAGCAGTGTAAACCAGGGGGCGATCTATGGCTACACCTTC
TRBJ1-2	NA	TRBV18	NA	CASSPSIGRGANYGYTF	TGTGCCAGCTCACCCTCGATCGGTCGCGGAGCTAACTATGGCTACACCTTC
TRBJ2-7	NA	TRBV3-1/TRBV3-2	TRBD1	CASSHRDRGYEQYF	TGTGCCAGCAGCCATAGGGACAGGGGTTACGAGCAGTACTTC
TRBJ1-1	NA	TRBV9	NA	CASSVDSRNTEAFF	TGTGCCAGCAGCGTCGACAGCCGGAACACTGAAGCTTTCTTT
TRBJ2-3	NA	TRBV7-2	TRBD1	CASSSIGTGGAPKGHTQYF	TGTGCCAGCAGCTCCATCGGGACAGGGGGCGCTCCGAAGGGGCATACGCAGTATTTT
TRBJ1-1	few	TRBV4-2	NA	CASSQERRTEDTEAFF	TGTGCCAGCAGCCAAGAAAGGAGGACCGAGGACACTGAAGCTTTCTTT
TRBJ1-2	NA	TRBV24-1	TRBD1	CATSDPGQGNYGYTF	TGTGCCACCAGTGACCCGGGACAGGGAAACTATGGCTACACCTTC
TRBJ2-7	NA	TRBV29-1	TRBD2	CSVEDQASGYEQYF	TGCAGCGTTGAAGATCAAGCTAGCGGCTACGAGCAGTACTTC
TRBJ2-1	NA	TRBV5-1	TRBD1	CASSLAPGTGNNEQFF	TGCGCCAGCAGCTTGGCTCCCGGGACAGGGAACAATGAGCAGTTCTTC
TRBJ2-3	once	TRBV7-7	NA	CASSVGTTDTQYF	TGTGCCAGCAGCGTCGGGACTACAGATACGCAGTATTTT
TRBJ2-2	NA	TRBV11-2	TRBD1	CASSPRDRVNTGELFF	TGTGCCAGCAGCCCCCGGGACAGGGTTAACACCGGGGAGCTGTTTTTT
TRBJ2-4	NA	TRBV18	NA	CASSPRSRVGDIQYF	TGTGCCAGCTCACCCCGTTCGAGGGTTGGGGACATTCAGTACTTC
TRBJ1-2	NA	TRBV28	TRBD1	CASSAHRGSYGYTF	TGTGCCAGCAGTGCACACAGGGGTTCGTATGGCTACACCTTC
TRBJ1-1	NA	TRBV2	NA	CASSDQANTEAFF	TGTGCCAGCAGTGATCAGGCGAACACTGAAGCTTTCTTT
TRBJ1-1	once	TRBV15	NA	CATSGDRFTEAFF	TGTGCCACCAGCGGAGACCGGTTCACTGAAGCTTTCTTT
TRBJ2-1	NA	TRBV19	NA	CASSRMLRNEQFF	TGTGCCAGTAGTAGAATGCTACGGAATGAGCAGTTCTTC
TRBJ2-2	NA	TRBV5-1	TRBD2	CASSWRGTAGVRTGELFF	TGCGCCAGCAGCTGGAGGGGTACTGCGGGGGTTCGGACCGGGGAGCTGTTTTTT
TRBJ2-7	NA	TRBV7-5	NA	CVRSFGTPSGEQYF	TGTGTCAGAAGCTTCGGGACTCCTAGTGGCGAGCAGTACTTC
TRBJ1-4	once	TRBV7-2	NA	CASKQYRAANEKLFF	TGTGCCAGCAAGCAGTACAGGGCTGCTAATGAAAAACTGTTTTTT
TRBJ1-1	once	TRBV5-8	TRBD1	CASSAPWTGWTEAFF	TGTGCCAGCAGCGCACCCTGGACAGGGTGGACTGAAGCTTTCTTT
TRBJ2-5	NA	TRBV7-3	TRBD2	CASSVGTSGQETQYF	TGTGCCAGCAGCGTCGGGACTAGCGGACAAGAGACCCAGTACTTC
TRBJ2-1	NA	TRBV7-8	NA	CASSLQGNEQFF	TGTGCCAGCAGCCTTCAGGGGAATGAGCAGTTCTTC
TRBJ1-2	NA	TRBV25-1	NA	CASSEPQGGYTF	TGTGCCAGCAGTGAACCGCAGGGCGGCTACACCTTC
TRBJ2-5	NA	TRBV11-2	NA	CASSLGTAEETQYF	TGTGCCAGCAGCCTCGGGACTGCCGAAGAGACCCAGTACTTC
TRBJ1-5	NA	TRBV19	TRBD1	CASSTLGQGGAQPQHF	TGTGCCAGTAGTACGTTGGGACAGGGAGGCGCCCAGCCCCAGCATTTT
TRBJ2-3	NA	TRBV5-4	TRBD2	CASSRPRGLEDTQYF	TGTGCCAGCAGCCGACCTCGGGGACTAGAAGATACGCAGTATTTT
TRBJ1-2	NA	TRBV7-9	TRBD1	CASSLGGQGGYTF	TGTGCCAGCAGCTTAGGAGGACAGGGAGGCTACACCTTC
TRBJ2-1	NA	TRBV29-1	NA	CSANSGFSYNEQFF	TGCAGCGCGAACAGCGGATTCTCCTACAATGAGCAGTTCTTC
TRBJ2-5	NA	TRBV6-6	TRBD2	CASSLAAGGAETQYF	TGTGCCAGCAGCTTAGCGGCGGGGGGGGCAGAGACCCAGTACTTC
TRBJ1-2	NA	TRBV6-1	TRBD1	CASSDEDRHNYGYTF	TGTGCCAGCAGTGACGAGGACAGGCACAACTATGGCTACACCTTC
TRBJ2-1	NA	TRBV19	NA	CASSPKQGSHNEQFF	TGTGCCAGTAGCCCCAAACAGGGTTCCCACAATGAGCAGTTCTTC
TRBJ1-2	NA	TRBV2	NA	CASHSREGSIGYTF	TGTGCCAGCCACAGTCGTGAAGGGAGTATTGGCTACACCTTC
TRBJ1-2	NA	TRBV5-6	TRBD1	CASSLLGQDFGYTF	TGTGCCAGCAGCTTGCTGGGACAGGACTTTGGCTACACCTTC
TRBJ1-2	NA	TRBV7-3	TRBD1	CASSPGTALTGGYTF	TGTGCCAGCAGCCCCGGGACAGCCCTAACCGGTGGCTACACCTTC
TRBJ1-1	NA	TRBV4-1	NA	CASTPMGRAGDTEAFF	TGCGCCAGCACCCCGATGGGGCGGGCGGGGGACACTGAAGCTTTCTTT
TRBJ2-2	NA	TRBV6-1	TRBD1	CASSERGTGLTGELFF	TGTGCCAGCAGTGAAAGGGGGACAGGGTTAACCGGGGAGCTGTTTTTT
TRBJ2-2	NA	TRBV5-1	TRBD2	CATGGGRNTGELFF	TGCGCCACCGGGGGGGGCCGTAACACCGGGGAGCTGTTTTTT
TRBJ1-5	few	TRBV2	TRBD1	CASRDRQGRNQPQHF	TGTGCCAGCAGGGATCGACAGGGACGCAATCAGCCCCAGCATTTT
TRBJ2-1	NA	TRBV19	TRBD2	CASSPSLAGGFNEQFF	TGTGCCAGTAGCCCGTCTCTAGCGGGGGGGTTCAATGAGCAGTTCTTC
TRBJ2-1	NA	TRBV7-9	NA	CASSLPRVRQFF	TGTGCCAGCAGTTTACCGAGGGTGCGGCAGTTCTTC
TRBJ2-5	NA	TRBV10-3	NA	CAISESTGRETQYF	TGTGCCATCAGTGAGTCGACGGGAAGAGAGACCCAGTACTTC
TRBJ2-1	NA	TRBV15	NA	CATSNTGSYNEQFF	TGTGCCACCAGCAATACAGGAAGTTACAATGAGCAGTTCTTC
TRBJ1-5	NA	TRBV19	NA	CASREGRGPQHF	TGTGCCAGTAGAGAGGGGAGGGGGCCCCAGCATTTT
TRBJ2-7	once	TRBV27	NA	CASRSPKGKEQYF	TGTGCCAGCAGGAGCCCGAAGGGGAAGGAGCAGTACTTC
TRBJ1-5	NA	TRBV9	NA	CASSPGGDSLGSQPQHF	TGTGCCAGCAGTCCGGGCGGTGATTCGTTGGGGAGTCAGCCCCAGCATTTT